The clone carrying this T cell receptor beta chain was counted once. Its specificity is unknown. The donor population consisted of healthy HIV-negative adults with no recent acute infections or vaccinations. A CD45RA-negative memory subset and a CD45RA+ naive subset were separated from the CD4+ cells. The data were taken from a study of shared clonotypes between healthy human individuals. Findings and limits, study-wide: Clonotype sharing among donors likely depends on sequencing depth.

This table comes from immunoSEQ multiplex PCR, and its TCRdb copy is limited to in-frame clones, with some not included. The table lists roughly 1,100,000 clones, around 74% of them singletons. The CDR3 spans 14 residues. Germline CDR1 is GTSNPN and CDR2 is SVGIG (reference sequence). The V gene end was trimmed by 5 bases and the J gene end by 7 bases; junction bases not matched to a gene: 8. Material for sequencing was memory CD4+ T cells sorted from blood. Subset described: CD45RA-negative fraction. The rearrangement links TRBV30 to TRBJ1-6, with TRBD1 matching over 7 bases. The receptor comes from a man aged 18 to 29 in good health. The CDR3 DNA reads as TGTGCCTGGGGCCGGGACAGAGGCAATTCACCCCTCCACTTT. It specifies CAWGRDRGNSPLHF.